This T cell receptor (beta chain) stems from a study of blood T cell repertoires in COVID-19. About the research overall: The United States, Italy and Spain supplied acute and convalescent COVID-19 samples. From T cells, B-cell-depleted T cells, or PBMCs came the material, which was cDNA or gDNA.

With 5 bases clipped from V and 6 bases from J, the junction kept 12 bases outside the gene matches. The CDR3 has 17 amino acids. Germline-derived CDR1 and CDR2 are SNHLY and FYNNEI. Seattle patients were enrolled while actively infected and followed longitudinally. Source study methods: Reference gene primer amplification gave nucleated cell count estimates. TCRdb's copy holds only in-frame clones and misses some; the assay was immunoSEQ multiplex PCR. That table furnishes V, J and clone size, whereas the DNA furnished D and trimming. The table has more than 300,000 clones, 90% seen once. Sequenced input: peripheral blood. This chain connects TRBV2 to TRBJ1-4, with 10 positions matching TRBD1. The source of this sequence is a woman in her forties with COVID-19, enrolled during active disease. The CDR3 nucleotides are TGTGCCAGCAGTAGTCCCGGGACAGGGGTTAGGTATGAAAAACTGTTTTTT. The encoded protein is CASSSPGTGVRYEKLFF.